This T cell receptor beta chain was sequenced in a study of T cell responses to AZD1222 COVID-19 vaccine (dated by TCRdb to about 2021). Study-level background: A total of 233 trial participants underwent TCR sequencing, of whom some 210 received two doses of AZD1222 and about 25 received two doses of the MenACWY control vaccine. Trial participants were enrolled into age subgroups of 18-55, 56-69 and 70-plus years, which contained around 150, 29 and 61 TCR-sequenced participants, respectively.

Study-level results and caveats: A significant rise in spike-specific TCR breadth and depth was observed after two AZD1222 doses relative to day 0 and relative to MenACWY recipients. Epitopes outside the regions mutated in the B.1.351 and B.1.1.7 variants were reportedly recognized by nearly half of the unique spike-specific TCRs. Participants were mostly white British, with more females than males. The authors suggested clonal diversity may have been underestimated. Conclusions about previously exposed vaccinees were limited because only a handful of AZD1222 recipients were SARS-CoV-2 seropositive at baseline. Because no samples from the day 14 peak response were available, repertoires could be characterized only after the peak T cell response. The vaccine-associated CD4 TCRs covered the entire spike protein, and the dominant responses fell in regions 160-218 and 743-854. The 56-69-year group was small, and its depth increase did not reach significance, likely because of low power.

The CDR3 regions of human TCRbeta chains were analyzed by immunosequencing. The study's processing was this. Repertoire TCRs were matched against a reference library of SARS-CoV-2-specific TCRs generated with the MIRA antigen-specificity platform. Breadth was defined as the fraction of unique TCRs that were SARS-CoV-2-associated, and depth was defined as the fraction of total T cells that were SARS-CoV-2-associated. Using the MIRA data, each spike-specific TCR was mapped to the spike region that the TCR reacts to and placed in a CD4 or CD8 class. Log10-transformed breadth and depth values were compared by one-way ANOVA with Sidak's multiple comparisons tests. TCRdb retrieved this table from immuneACCESS and kept in-frame rearrangements only. Not all clones are present; in checked studies, unresolved V genes account for under half, and no reason is known for the remainder. V, J and clone size derive from that table, while D and trimming were established from the DNA sequence. This sample has 150,000 to 200,000 clones in its table, and 85% to 90% of those were observed once. The ten largest clones add up to 2.7% of the sample.

As for this clone: Its recognized antigen is unknown. Base quality data are lacking; no much larger clone is found one base away.

The time point tag for this specimen amounts to: baseline before first vaccination. Read against the paper, the sample's treatment or condition label means: meningococcal conjugate vaccine given as trial control. Vaccinee samples came from UK trials COV001 and COV002, including a single-blind randomized controlled phase 2/3 trial of AZD1222 (ChAdOx1 nCoV-19) in healthy adults. For TCRbeta chain sequencing, PBMC samples were collected from trial participants at day 0 and at day 28 after the second dose. The sequencing used peripheral blood, collected on day 0 of MenACWY control vaccination. This clonotype originated in an adult in good health.

CDR3 reads: CASSLRDSDGELFF. The nucleotide sequence reads as follows: TGCGCCAGCAGCTTGAGGGACAGCGACGGGGAGCTGTTTTTT. In this chain, TRBV5-1 is recombined with TRBJ2-2; 7 nucleotides in the junction match TRBD1. Based on the germline V gene, the CDR1 and CDR2 sequences are SGHRS and YFSETQ. The CDR3 measures 14 amino acids from cysteine to phenylalanine. The read is trimmed to its CDR3 DNA, 42 bases read in frame from base 1. V loses 1 base at its end and J loses 7 bases; junction bases beyond the gene matches: 4.